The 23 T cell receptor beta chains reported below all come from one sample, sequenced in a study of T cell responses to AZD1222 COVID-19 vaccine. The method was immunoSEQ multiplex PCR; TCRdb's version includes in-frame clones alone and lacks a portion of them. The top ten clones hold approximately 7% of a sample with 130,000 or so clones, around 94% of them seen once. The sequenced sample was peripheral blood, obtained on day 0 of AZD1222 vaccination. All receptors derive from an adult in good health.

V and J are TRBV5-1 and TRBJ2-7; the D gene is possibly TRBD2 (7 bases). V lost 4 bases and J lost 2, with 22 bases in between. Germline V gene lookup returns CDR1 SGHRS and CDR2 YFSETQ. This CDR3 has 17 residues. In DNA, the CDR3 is TGCGCCAGCAGCATACAGGGAGGGACTTTCAATCCCTACGAGCAGTACTTC. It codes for CASSIQGGTFNPYEQYF.

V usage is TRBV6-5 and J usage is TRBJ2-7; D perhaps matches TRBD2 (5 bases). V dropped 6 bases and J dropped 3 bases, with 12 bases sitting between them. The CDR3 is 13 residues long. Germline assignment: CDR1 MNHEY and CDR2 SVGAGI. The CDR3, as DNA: TGTGCCAGCAGCCGTAGCGAGAACTACGAGCAGTACTTC. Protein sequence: CASSRSENYEQYF.

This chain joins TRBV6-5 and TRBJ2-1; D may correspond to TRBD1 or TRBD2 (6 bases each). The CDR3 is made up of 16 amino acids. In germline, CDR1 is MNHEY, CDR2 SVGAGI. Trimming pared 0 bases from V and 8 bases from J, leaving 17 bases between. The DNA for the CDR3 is TGTGCCAGCAGTTACTCGAGGACAGCGGGTGGCCATGAGCAGTTCTTC. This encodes CASSYSRTAGGHEQFF.

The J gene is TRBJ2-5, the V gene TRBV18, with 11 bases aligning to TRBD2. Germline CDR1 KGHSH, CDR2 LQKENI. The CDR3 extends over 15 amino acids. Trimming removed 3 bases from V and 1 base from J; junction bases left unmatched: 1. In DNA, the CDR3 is TGTGCCAGCTCACCGGGACTAGCGGCCCAAGAGACCCAGTACTTC. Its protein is CASSPGLAAQETQYF.

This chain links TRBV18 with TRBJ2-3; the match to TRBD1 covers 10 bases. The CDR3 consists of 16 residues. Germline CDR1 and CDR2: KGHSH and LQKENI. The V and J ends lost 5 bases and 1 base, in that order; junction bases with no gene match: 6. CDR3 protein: CASSTTTGGGTDTQYF. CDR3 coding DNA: TGTGCCAGCTCAACAACGACAGGGGGCGGCACAGATACGCAGTATTTT.

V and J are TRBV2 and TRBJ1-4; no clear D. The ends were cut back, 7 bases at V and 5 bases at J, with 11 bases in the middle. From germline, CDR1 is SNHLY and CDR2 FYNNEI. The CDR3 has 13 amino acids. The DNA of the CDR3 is TGTGCCAGCACGCCGGAGGTCAATGAAAAACTGTTTTTT. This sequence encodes CASTPEVNEKLFF. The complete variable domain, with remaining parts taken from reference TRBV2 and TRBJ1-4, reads EPEVTQTPSHQVTQMGQEVILRCVPISNHLYFYWYRQILGQKVEFLVSFYNNEISEKSEIFDDQFSVERPDGSNFTLKIRSTKLEDSAMYFCASTPEVNEKLFFGSGTQLSVL.

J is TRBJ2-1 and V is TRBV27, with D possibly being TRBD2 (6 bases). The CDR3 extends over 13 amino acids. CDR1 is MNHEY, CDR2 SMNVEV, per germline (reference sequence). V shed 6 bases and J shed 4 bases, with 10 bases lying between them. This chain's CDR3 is CASSTSWYNEQFF. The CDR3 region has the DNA TGTGCCAGCAGCACTAGCTGGTACAATGAGCAGTTCTTC.

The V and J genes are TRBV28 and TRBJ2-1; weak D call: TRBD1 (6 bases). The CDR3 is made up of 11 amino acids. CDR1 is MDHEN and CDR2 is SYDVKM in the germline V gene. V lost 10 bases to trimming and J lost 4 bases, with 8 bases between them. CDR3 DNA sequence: TGTGCCAACGGACAGTACAATGAGCAGTTCTTC. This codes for CANGQYNEQFF.

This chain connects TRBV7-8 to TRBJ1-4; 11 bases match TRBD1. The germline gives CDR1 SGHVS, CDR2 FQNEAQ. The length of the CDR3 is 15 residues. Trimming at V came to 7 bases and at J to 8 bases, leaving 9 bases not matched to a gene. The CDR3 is CASKGDRGITEKLFF. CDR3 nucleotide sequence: TGTGCCAGCAAGGGGGACAGGGGGATAACCGAAAAACTGTTTTTT.

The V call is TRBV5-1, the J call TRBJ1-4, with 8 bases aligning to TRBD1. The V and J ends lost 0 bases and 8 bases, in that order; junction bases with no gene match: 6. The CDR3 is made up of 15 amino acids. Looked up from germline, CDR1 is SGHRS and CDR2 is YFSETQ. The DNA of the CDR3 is TGCGCCAGCAGCTTGGCCGGGACAGGAAGAGAAAAACTGTTTTTT. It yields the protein CASSLAGTGREKLFF.

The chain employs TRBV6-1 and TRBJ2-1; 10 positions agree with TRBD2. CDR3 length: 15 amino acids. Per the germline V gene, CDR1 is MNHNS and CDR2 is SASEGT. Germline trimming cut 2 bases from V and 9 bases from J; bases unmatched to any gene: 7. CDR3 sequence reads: CASSESGLAKFEQFF. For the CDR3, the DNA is TGTGCCAGCAGTGAATCGGGACTAGCGAAATTTGAGCAGTTCTTC.

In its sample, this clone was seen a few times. The CDR3 bases are TGTGCCAGCAGCTCGGAAGCTAACTATGGCTACACCTTC. Protein product: CASSSEANYGYTF. The rearrangement joins TRBV2 to TRBJ1-2; D is uncertain. Trimming took 6 bases from V and 0 from J, leaving 8 bases between them. Germline CDR1 SNHLY, CDR2 FYNNEI. The CDR3 consists of 13 residues.

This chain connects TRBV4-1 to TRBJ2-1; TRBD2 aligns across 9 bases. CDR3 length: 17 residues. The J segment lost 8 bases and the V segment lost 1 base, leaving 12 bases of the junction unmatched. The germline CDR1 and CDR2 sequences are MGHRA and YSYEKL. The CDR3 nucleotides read TGCGCCAGCAGCCAAGTTGTGGCGGGAGGGCCGGTTGATGAGCAGTTCTTC. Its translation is CASSQVVAGGPVDEQFF.

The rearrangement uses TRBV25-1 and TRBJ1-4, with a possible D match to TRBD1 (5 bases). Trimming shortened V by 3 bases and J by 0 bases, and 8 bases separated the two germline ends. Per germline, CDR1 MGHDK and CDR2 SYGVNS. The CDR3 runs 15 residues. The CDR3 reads CASSDRVATNEKLFF. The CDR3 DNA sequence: TGTGCCAGCAGTGACAGGGTAGCAACTAATGAAAAACTGTTTTTT. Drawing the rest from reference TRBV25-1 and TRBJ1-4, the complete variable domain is EADIYQTPRYLVIGTGKKITLECSQTMGHDKMYWYQQDPGMELHLIHYSYGVNSTEKGDLSSESTVSRIRTEHFPLTLESARPSHTSQYLCASSDRVATNEKLFFGSGTQLSVL.

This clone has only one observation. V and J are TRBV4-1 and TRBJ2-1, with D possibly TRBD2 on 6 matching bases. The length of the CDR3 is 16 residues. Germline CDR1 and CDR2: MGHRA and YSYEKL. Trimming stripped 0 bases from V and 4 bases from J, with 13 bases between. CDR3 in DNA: TGCGCCAGCAGCCAAGATAGCGGCCCGAAGTACAATGAGCAGTTCTTC. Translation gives CASSQDSGPKYNEQFF.

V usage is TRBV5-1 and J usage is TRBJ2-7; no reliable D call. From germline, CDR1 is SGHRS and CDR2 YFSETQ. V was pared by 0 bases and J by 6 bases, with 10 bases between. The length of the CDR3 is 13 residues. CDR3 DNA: TGCGCCAGCAGCTTGGGTCTGGACCGCGAGCAGTACTTC. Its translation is CASSLGLDREQYF. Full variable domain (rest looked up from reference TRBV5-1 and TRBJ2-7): KAGVTQTPRYLIKTRGQQVTLSCSPISGHRSVSWYQQTPGQGLQFLFEYFSETQRNKGNFPGRFSGRQFSNSRSEMNVSTLELGDSALYLCASSLGLDREQYFGPGTRLTVT.

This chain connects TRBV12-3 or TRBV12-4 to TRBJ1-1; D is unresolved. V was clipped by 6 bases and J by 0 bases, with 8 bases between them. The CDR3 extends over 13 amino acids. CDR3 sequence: CASRTRLNTEAFF. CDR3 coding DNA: TGTGCCAGCAGGACCCGTTTGAACACTGAAGCTTTCTTT.

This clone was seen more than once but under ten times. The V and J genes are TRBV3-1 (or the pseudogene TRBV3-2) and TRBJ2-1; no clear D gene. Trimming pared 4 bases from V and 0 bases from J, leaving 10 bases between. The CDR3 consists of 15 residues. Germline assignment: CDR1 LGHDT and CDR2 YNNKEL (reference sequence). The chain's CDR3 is CASSPRSSSYNEQFF. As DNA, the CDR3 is TGTGCCAGCAGCCCTCGGTCTAGCTCCTACAATGAGCAGTTCTTC.

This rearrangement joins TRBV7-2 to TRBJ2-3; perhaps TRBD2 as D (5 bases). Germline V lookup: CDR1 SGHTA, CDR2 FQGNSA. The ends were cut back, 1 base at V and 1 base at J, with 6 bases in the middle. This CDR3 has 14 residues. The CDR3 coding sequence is TGTGCCAGCAGCTTAGGAGCGGGCACAGATACGCAGTATTTT. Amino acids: CASSLGAGTDTQYF.

The CDR3 DNA follows: TGTGCCAGCAGCCCTGCCCAGGGGAGTGGGGATACGCAGTATTTT. Protein sequence: CASSPAQGSGDTQYF. The gene calls are TRBV7-9 and TRBJ2-3; a possible D gene is TRBD1 (6 bases). From germline, CDR1 is SEHNR and CDR2 FQNEAQ (reference sequence). The CDR3 covers 15 residues. V was cut by 5 bases and J by 6 bases, with 18 bases left in between.

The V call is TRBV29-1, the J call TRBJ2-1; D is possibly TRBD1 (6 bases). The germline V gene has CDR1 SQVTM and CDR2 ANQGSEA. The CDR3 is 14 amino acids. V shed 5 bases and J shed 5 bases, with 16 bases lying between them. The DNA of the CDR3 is TGCAGCGTTAACGGGACACCGATACACAATGAGCAGTTCTTC. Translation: CSVNGTPIHNEQFF.

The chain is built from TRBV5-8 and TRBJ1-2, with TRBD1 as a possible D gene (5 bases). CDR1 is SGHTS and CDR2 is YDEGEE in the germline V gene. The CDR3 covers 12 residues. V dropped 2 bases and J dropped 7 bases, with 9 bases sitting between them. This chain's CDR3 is CASSLTGFGYTF. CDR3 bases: TGTGCCAGCAGCTTAACAGGTTTTGGCTACACCTTC.

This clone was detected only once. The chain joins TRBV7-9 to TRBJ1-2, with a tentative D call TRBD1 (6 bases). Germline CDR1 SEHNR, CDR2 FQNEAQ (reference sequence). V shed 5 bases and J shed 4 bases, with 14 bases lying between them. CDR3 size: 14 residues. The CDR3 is CASSPDGGAYGYTF. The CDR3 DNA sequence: TGTGCCAGCAGCCCAGACGGGGGGGCCTATGGCTACACCTTC.